The 15 T cell receptor beta chains below were found in one sample sequenced in a study of CD8 T cells in ankylosing spondylitis. A single record per CDR3 protein comes from TCRdb applying MiXCR to the 5' RACE reads. The table has 250,000 or so distinct CDR3 sequences, roughly a quarter seen once; the top ten hold 0.61%. Sequenced material: blood, either unsorted or a sorted T cell fraction (not recorded which). The receptors were sampled from a male donor with ankylosing spondylitis or in good health (not recorded which).

This clonotype appeared a few times. The chain is built from TRBV19 and TRBJ2-2, with 10 nucleotides matching TRBD1. Germline V lookup: CDR1 LNHDA, CDR2 SQIVND (reference sequence). V dropped 8 bases and J dropped 3; count of bases not matched to a gene: 3. The CDR3 has 14 residues. For the CDR3, the DNA is TGTGCCAGTGACAGGGGGCGAGACACCGGGGAGCTGTTTTTT. It encodes CASDRGRDTGELFF.

Many counts were recorded for this clonotype. Here the CDR3 DNA reads TGTGCCAGCAGATCCGACAGGATGAATGGCTACACCTTC. This sequence encodes CASRSDRMNGYTF. V is TRBV28 and J is TRBJ1-2, with a weak D call TRBD1 (6 bases). Trimming shortened V by 6 bases and J by 6 bases, and 14 bases separated the two germline ends. Germline assignment: CDR1 MDHEN and CDR2 SYDVKM. The CDR3 has 13 amino acids.

V is TRBV20-1 and J is TRBJ2-7; tentatively, D is TRBD1 or TRBD2 (5 bases each). Germline assignment: CDR1 DFQATT and CDR2 SNEGSKA (reference sequence). Trimming left V 3 bases short and J 2 bases short, with 17 bases between. The CDR3 covers 15 residues. The CDR3 here is CSARPISGPAYEQYF. The DNA for the CDR3 is TGCAGTGCTAGGCCGATATCGGGACCGGCCTACGAGCAGTACTTC.

The V call is TRBV12-3 or TRBV12-4, the J call TRBJ2-1; 9 nucleotides line up with TRBD1. The CDR3 has 15 amino acids. The V and J ends lost 5 bases and 7 bases, in that order; junction bases with no gene match: 9. The CDR3 spells CASSQARDRGNEQFF. CDR3 in DNA: TGTGCCAGCAGTCAGGCCCGCGACAGGGGGAATGAGCAGTTCTTC.

This chain joins TRBV10-3 and TRBJ2-4; D gene ambiguous. V was pared by 3 bases and J by 0 bases, with 12 bases between. This CDR3 has 16 residues. The germline gives CDR1 ENHRY, CDR2 SYGVKD. This CDR3 is CAISDNSGVAKNIQYF. The CDR3 coding sequence is TGTGCCATCAGTGACAATTCCGGAGTAGCCAAAAACATTCAGTACTTC.

The chain joins TRBV20-1 to TRBJ2-7, with 8 positions matching TRBD2. This CDR3 has 16 amino acids. The junction had 7 bases not matched to a gene; V was cut back by 0 bases and J by 0 bases. Germline V gene sequence: CDR1 DFQATT, CDR2 SNEGSKA (reference sequence). The DNA for the CDR3 is TGCAGTGCTAGAGACCCTCGAAGCGGGAGCTCCTACGAGCAGTACTTC. Translation: CSARDPRSGSSYEQYF.

The V and J genes are TRBV4-2 and TRBJ2-1; 8 positions match TRBD2. From germline, CDR1 is LGHNA and CDR2 YNFKEQ. The J segment lost 3 bases and the V segment lost 5 bases, leaving 6 bases of the junction unmatched. The CDR3 is made up of 15 amino acids. This CDR3 reads CASSESGGLYNEQFF. CDR3 sequence (DNA): TGTGCCAGCAGCGAAAGCGGGGGACTCTACAATGAGCAGTTCTTC.

This clonotype has ten or more counts. This sequence joins TRBV20-1 and TRBJ2-1; D remains ambiguous. CDR3 length equals 11 residues. Trimming removed 3 bases at V and 7 bases at J, with 7 bases between. The germline gives CDR1 DFQATT, CDR2 SNEGSKA (reference sequence). CDR3: CSASWENEQFF. In DNA, the CDR3 is TGCAGTGCTAGCTGGGAAAATGAGCAGTTCTTC.

There are many counts of this clonotype. The chain is built from TRBV5-4 and TRBJ2-2; D may be TRBD1 (5 bases). The V end was cut by 3 bases, the J end by 0 bases, with 12 bases between. CDR3 length: 16 amino acids. CDR1 is SGHNT, CDR2 YYREEE, per germline (reference sequence). Written as DNA, the CDR3 is TGTGCCAGCAGCTCAAAGACAGAAACGAACACCGGGGAGCTGTTTTTT. Translated, it gives CASSSKTETNTGELFF.

This clonotype occurred many times. The CDR3 loop reads CAAESGETQYF. CDR3 sequence (DNA): TGTGCCGCCGAAAGCGGGGAGACCCAGTACTTC. This chain connects TRBV6-5 to TRBJ2-5, with a weak D call TRBD2 (6 bases). Trimming stripped 11 bases from V and 5 bases from J, with 12 bases between. The V gene's germline CDR1 is MNHEY and CDR2 SVGAGI. This CDR3 contains 11 residues.

The table lists this clonotype with a few counts. The genes are TRBV10-1 and TRBJ2-3; D remains unclear. From germline, CDR1 is WNHNN and CDR2 SYGVQD (reference sequence). V was shortened by 2 bases and J by 2 bases, with 5 bases between the two germline ends. The CDR3 sequence is 13 residues long. This chain's CDR3 is CASSEPTTDTQYF. The CDR3, as DNA: TGCGCCAGCAGTGAGCCTACCACAGATACGCAGTATTTT.

The chain joins TRBV20-1 to TRBJ2-6, with 7 bases lining up with TRBD1. The V segment lost 3 bases and the J segment 4 bases; nucleotides outside the gene matches: 6. The CDR3 length is 15 residues. Per the germline V gene, CDR1 is DFQATT and CDR2 is SNEGSKA (reference sequence). For the CDR3, the DNA is TGCAGTGCTAGGGAACAGGGGACCGGGGCCAACGTCCTGACTTTC. Translated: CSAREQGTGANVLTF.

There are many counts of this clonotype. The chain joins TRBV12-3 or TRBV12-4 to TRBJ2-7, with D perhaps TRBD2 (5 bases). The length of the CDR3 is 14 residues. The V end lost 5 bases, the J end lost 1 base, and 12 bases lay between the germline ends. The CDR3 DNA reads as TGTGCCAGCAGTCCCCGGGAAGGTTCCTACGAGCAGTACTTC. Protein: CASSPREGSYEQYF.

The CDR3 nucleotides are TGTGCCAGCGGCCTACAGGGCGAAACTGAAAAACTGTTTTTT. Residues: CASGLQGETEKLFF. V usage is TRBV6-1 and J usage is TRBJ1-4; maybe TRBD1 (6 bases). Germline CDR1 reads MNHNS; CDR2 reads SASEGT. Trimming shortened V by 8 bases and J by 7 bases, and 17 bases separated the two germline ends. The CDR3 extends over 14 amino acids.

The chain joins TRBV12-3 or TRBV12-4 to TRBJ2-1; no clear D gene. The V end was cut by 3 bases, the J end by 10 bases, with 7 bases between. CDR3 length: 11 residues. As DNA, the CDR3 is TGTGCCAGCAGTTTGCTGATAGAGCAGTTCTTC. Translation: CASSLLIEQFF.